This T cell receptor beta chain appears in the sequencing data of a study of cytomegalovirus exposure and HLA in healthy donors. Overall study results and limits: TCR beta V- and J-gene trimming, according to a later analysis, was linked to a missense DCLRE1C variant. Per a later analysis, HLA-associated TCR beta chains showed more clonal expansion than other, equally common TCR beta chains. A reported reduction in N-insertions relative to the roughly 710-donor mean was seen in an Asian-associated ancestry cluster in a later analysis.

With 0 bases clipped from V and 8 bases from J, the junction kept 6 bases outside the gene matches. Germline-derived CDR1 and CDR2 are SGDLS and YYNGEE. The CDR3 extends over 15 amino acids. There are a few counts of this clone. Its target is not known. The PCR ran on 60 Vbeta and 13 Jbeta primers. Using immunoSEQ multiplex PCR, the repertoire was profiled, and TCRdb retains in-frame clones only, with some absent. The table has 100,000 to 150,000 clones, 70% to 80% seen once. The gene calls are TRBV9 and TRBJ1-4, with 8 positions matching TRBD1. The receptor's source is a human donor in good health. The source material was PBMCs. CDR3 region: CASSVGSGQAEKLFF. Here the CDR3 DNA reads TGTGCCAGCAGCGTAGGGTCGGGACAGGCCGAAAAACTGTTTTTT.